This T cell receptor (beta chain) was retrieved from a study of blood T cell repertoires in COVID-19 (dated by TCRdb to the early 2020s). Background for the entire study: The collaborator samples originated in the United States, Italy and Spain and spanned the acute and convalescent phases of COVID-19. The material from the prospective study consisted of cDNA or gDNA derived from T cells, B-cell-depleted T cells, or PBMCs. Subjects who had been exposed to COVID-19, were actively infected with it, or had recovered from it provided the deeply sampled blood TCRbeta repertoires that made up the dataset. The repertoires were released in a freely available public database intended as a resource for research on the immune response to SARS-CoV-2. The samples were drawn from the first 160 participants of the ongoing ImmuneRACE study and from some 1,300 subjects provided by 6 global collaborators. A de-identified subject ID, COVID-19 status, age in years and sex were almost always included in the sample metadata. Where HLA class I and class II types were available, the types were taken from metadata supplied by the sample provider, not from assay-based typing.

General conclusions and limits of the study: The amount of clinical and demographic metadata varied by source and participant and was provided uncurated.

As regards this clone: Its binding antigen is unknown. No per-base quality is available; no much larger clone lies one base away.

The collaborating institutions used their own protocols to collect whole blood in K2EDTA tubes. Collaborator samples were shipped for TCRbeta analysis as frozen whole blood, isolated PBMCs, or DNA extracted from either sample type. TCRbeta CDR3 regions were amplified from genomic DNA using the immunoSEQ Assay, a bias-controlled multiplex PCR. The original methods were these. Nucleated cell counts per sample were estimated from amplification of reference gene primers within the assay. To quantify the absolute abundance of each unique TCRbeta CDR3 rearrangement, sequence reads were collapsed and filtered. For each sample, productive Simpson clonality was calculated as the square root of Simpson's diversity index over productive rearrangements. This is the immuneACCESS table as TCRdb keeps it, with only in-frame sequences that have V and J called. A part of the clones is gone; compared with another copy, unresolved V genes explain less than half, and the rest is unexplained. V and J calls and clone size are given by that table; D and trimming were obtained from the DNA. For this sample the table gives 70,000 to 95,000 clones, of which around 89% were detected only once. Of the sample, about 14% falls within the top ten clones.

The receptor comes from a man in his 70s with active or convalescent COVID-19. The material sequenced was peripheral blood.

The DNA sequence reads TGCAGTGCCCTGTGGCCGGGGGGCTACACCTTC. It is translated as CSALWPGGYTF. The rearranged segments are TRBV20-1 and TRBJ1-2; the D gene is not confidently resolved. Inclusive of the bounding cysteine and phenylalanine, the CDR3 is 11 residues long. Only the CDR3 part of the read is kept: 33 bases, read in frame from the first base. CDR1 and CDR2, looked up from the germline V gene (reference sequence), are DFQATT and SNEGSKA. V is clipped by 6 bases and J by 8 bases, and the sequence between their germline boundaries is 13 bases long.